Included here is one T cell receptor beta chain sequence, with context. Original processing notes: Nucleated cell number was recorded as an estimate derived from reference gene primer amplification. This table comes from immunoSEQ multiplex PCR, and its TCRdb copy is limited to in-frame clones, with some not included. V, J and clone size reflect that table, while D and trimming were determined from the DNA. Of 60,000 to 100,000 clones listed, around 90% are singletons. This record comes from a study of blood T cell repertoires in COVID-19. Turning to the study itself: Acute and convalescent COVID-19 specimens originated in the United States, Italy and Spain. T cells, B-cell-depleted T cells, or PBMCs supplied cDNA or gDNA.

Per the germline V gene, CDR1 is MNHNY and CDR2 is SVGAGI (reference sequence). This CDR3 comprises 15 residues. V gave up 5 bases and J gave up 10 bases; unmatched junction bases: 11. This rearrangement joins TRBV6-6 to TRBJ1-6, with 7 nucleotides matching TRBD1. The sequenced material came from peripheral blood. The TCR comes from a man aged 50 or older with active COVID-19. CDR3 sequence (DNA): TGTGCCAGCAGTGGGGGTGACAGGGCAAGGTCACCCCTCCACTTT. Its protein product is CASSGGDRARSPLHF.